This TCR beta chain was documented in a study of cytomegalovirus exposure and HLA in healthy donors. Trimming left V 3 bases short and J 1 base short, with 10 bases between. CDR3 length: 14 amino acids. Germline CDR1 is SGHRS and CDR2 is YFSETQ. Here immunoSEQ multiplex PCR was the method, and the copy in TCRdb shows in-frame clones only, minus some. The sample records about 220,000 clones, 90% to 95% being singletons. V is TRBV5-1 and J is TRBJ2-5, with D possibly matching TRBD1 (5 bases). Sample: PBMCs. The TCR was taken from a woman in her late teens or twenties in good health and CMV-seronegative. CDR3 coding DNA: TGCGCCAGCAGCTCAAACCAGGGCCAAGAGACCCAGTACTTC. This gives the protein CASSSNQGQETQYF.